The clone carrying this TCR beta chain has a handful of counts. The data stem from a study of blood T cell repertoires in COVID-19. Study-wide context: The study drew acute and convalescent COVID-19 samples from the United States, Italy and Spain. The cDNA or gDNA used as material had been derived from T cells, B-cell-depleted T cells, or PBMCs.

The length of the CDR3 is 17 residues. Trimming took off 6 bases at V and 0 bases at J, with 20 bases between the two ends. Germline values: CDR1 SEHNR, CDR2 FQNEAQ (reference sequence). Per the study methods: Reference gene primer amplification yielded estimated nucleated cell counts. Libraries were prepared by immunoSEQ multiplex PCR; TCRdb keeps only in-frame clonotypes and omits some of them. Clonal size and the V and J genes are those of that table, whereas D and trimming came from the DNA. The data contain 110,000 to 150,000 clones, about 76% of them singletons. The receptor was isolated from an older man with acute or convalescent COVID-19. The rearrangement joins TRBV7-9 to TRBJ1-1; tentatively, D is TRBD1 (5 bases). What was sequenced was peripheral blood. In nucleotides, the CDR3 is TGTGCCAGCAGTCCGATGGGGGGAGGGAGGCTGAACACTGAAGCTTTCTTT. It specifies CASSPMGGGRLNTEAFF.